These 17 T cell receptor beta chains were sequenced from one sample in a study of early T cells in non-severe SARS-CoV-2 infection. TCRdb reprocessed the 5' RACE reads with MiXCR, giving one entry per CDR3 protein. The sample records about 61,000 distinct CDR3 sequences, 10% to 11% being singletons. Material: whole blood. The receptors were sampled from an adult who was a healthcare worker with PCR-confirmed SARS-CoV-2 infection or an uninfected control (not recorded which).

This clonotype was seen at least ten times. The chain has TRBV20-1 and TRBJ2-4; TRBD1 agrees at 7 bases. V was pared by 6 bases and J by 4 bases, with 3 bases of the junction left unmatched. Looked up from germline, CDR1 is DFQATT and CDR2 is SNEGSKA (reference sequence). This CDR3 is 12 amino acids long. The CDR3 coding sequence is TGCAGTGCAGGGACAGAGAAAAACATTCAGTACTTC. This codes for CSAGTEKNIQYF.

The table lists this clonotype with a few counts. The chain's CDR3 is CASVPTYGGDINEQFF. CDR3 nucleotide sequence: TGCGCCAGCGTCCCCACGTACGGGGGCGATATCAATGAGCAGTTCTTC. J is TRBJ2-1 and V is TRBV5-1; D is possibly TRBD1 or TRBD2 (6 bases each). This CDR3 is 16 amino acids long. Trimming pared 7 bases from V and 6 bases from J, leaving 23 bases between. Germline V CDR1 and CDR2: SGHRS, YFSETQ.

This clonotype has a count of ten or more. The chain links TRBV11-2 to TRBJ2-5, with TRBD2 identical over 7 bases. CDR3 length equals 14 residues. Germline assignment: CDR1 SGHAT and CDR2 FQNNGV. V was clipped by 5 bases and J by 5 bases; unmatched bases: 8. CDR3 protein: CASSPRGRGETQYF. In nucleotides, the CDR3 is TGTGCCAGCAGCCCACGTGGGCGGGGGGAGACCCAGTACTTC. Full variable domain (remainder filled in from reference TRBV11-2 and TRBJ2-5): EAGVAQSPRYKIIEKRQSVAFWCNPISGHATLYWYQQILGQGPKLLIQFQNNGVVDDSQLPKDRFSAERLKGVDSTLKIQPAKLEDSAVYLCASSPRGRGETQYFGPGTRLLVL.

This clonotype was recorded many times. This chain connects TRBV28 to TRBJ1-2; TRBD1 aligns across 8 bases. V shed 5 bases, J shed 2 bases, and the junction held 7 bases outside the gene matches. The CDR3 is 15 residues long. The germline V gene has CDR1 MDHEN and CDR2 SYDVKM. CDR3 amino acids: CASSPHRGRNYGYTF. CDR3 DNA sequence: TGTGCCAGCAGTCCACACAGGGGGAGGAACTATGGCTACACCTTC.

The rearrangement joins TRBV7-9 to TRBJ1-6; no reliable D call. The ends were cut back, 1 base at V and 8 bases at J, with 0 bases in the middle. This CDR3 spans 11 amino acids. The V gene's germline CDR1 is SEHNR and CDR2 FQNEAQ (reference sequence). This CDR3 reads CASSLDSPLHF. Written as DNA, the CDR3 is TGTGCCAGCAGCTTAGATTCACCCCTCCACTTT.

The table lists this clonotype with many counts. The chain uses TRBV9 and TRBJ1-1; D remains ambiguous. Germline V gives CDR1 SGDLS, CDR2 YYNGEE. CDR3 length: 15 residues. Between the trimmed V and J ends, which lost 4 bases and 6 bases, there was a span of 19 bases. As DNA, the CDR3 is TGTGCCAGCAGCCCCCTGCCCCGGCCCGGGGCTGAAGCTTTCTTT. This codes for CASSPLPRPGAEAFF.

This clonotype showed up just a few times. CDR3 loop: CASSPMRGTEAFF. The CDR3 DNA is TGTGCCAGCAGCCCCATGAGGGGCACTGAAGCTTTCTTT. The chain recombines TRBV7-2 with TRBJ1-1, with a weak D call TRBD1 (5 bases). Germline V gene lookup returns CDR1 SGHTA and CDR2 FQGNSA. The CDR3 is 13 amino acids. V was pared by 5 bases and J by 4 bases, with 11 bases between.

This clonotype was detected ten times or more. The chain links TRBV5-6 to TRBJ2-5; 8 bases are a match to TRBD2. The CDR3 consists of 16 residues. CDR1 is SGHDT, CDR2 YYEEEE, per germline. V dropped 1 base and J dropped 0; count of bases not matched to a gene: 5. The chain's CDR3 is CASSLFRGGNQETQYF. For the CDR3, the DNA is TGTGCCAGCAGCTTGTTTCGCGGGGGGAACCAAGAGACCCAGTACTTC.

With respect to this clonotype: A much larger clone sits a single nucleotide away, making a read error possible. V is TRBV20-1 and J is TRBJ2-3; D not certain. V was trimmed by 8 bases and J by 0 bases, leaving 12 bases between them. Germline CDR1 DFQATT, CDR2 SNEGSKA (reference sequence). The CDR3 is 13 residues long. The CDR3 coding sequence is TGCAGTACCCTAGGATCTAGCACAGATACGCAGTATTTT. This sequence encodes CSTLGSSTDTQYF.

This clonotype appeared many times. The chain has TRBV9 and TRBJ1-2; D not certain. The germline CDR1 and CDR2 sequences are SGDLS and YYNGEE. Trimming pared 4 bases from V and 4 bases from J, leaving 5 bases between. This CDR3 has 11 residues. The CDR3 is CASSPGYGYTF. Here the CDR3 DNA reads TGTGCCAGCAGCCCAGGCTATGGCTACACCTTC.

This clonotype was counted only a few times. CDR3 sequence (DNA): TGTGCCAGCAGTTTGGTCCTGAGCACAGATACGCAGTATTTT. Translating gives CASSLVLSTDTQYF. V gene TRBV6-5 combines with J gene TRBJ2-3; D unclear. Trimming stripped 4 bases from V and 0 bases from J, with 8 bases between. Germline CDR1 and CDR2: MNHEY and SVGAGI. This CDR3 comprises 14 residues.

This clonotype was counted at least ten times. The chain uses TRBV7-2 and TRBJ2-7; the match to TRBD1 covers 7 bases. J gave up 0 bases and V 7 bases, and 12 bases lay outside the gene matches. In germline, CDR1 is SGHTA, CDR2 FQGNSA. CDR3 length: 16 residues. In DNA, the CDR3 is TGTGCCAGCACCTTCAAACCGGGACAGAGCTCCTACGAGCAGTACTTC. Translating it yields CASTFKPGQSSYEQYF. The full variable domain, its missing parts supplied by reference TRBV7-2 and TRBJ2-7, is GAGVSQSPSNKVTEKGKDVELRCDPISGHTALYWYRQSLGQGLEFLIYFQGNSAPDKSGLPSDRFSAERTGGSVSTLTIQRTQQEDSAVYLCASTFKPGQSSYEQYFGPGTRLTVT.

This clonotype has just a few counts. CDR3: CASSGRPGATNEKLFF. CDR3 sequence (DNA): TGTGCCAGCTCCGGGCGCCCGGGGGCAACTAATGAAAAACTGTTTTTT. The chain joins TRBV19 to TRBJ1-4; perhaps TRBD1 as D (5 bases). Trimming took 9 bases from V and 0 from J, leaving 17 bases between them. This CDR3 has 16 residues. Germline V CDR1 and CDR2: LNHDA, SQIVND (reference sequence).

The V and J genes are TRBV29-1 and TRBJ1-1; 9 bases agree with TRBD1. V lost 6 bases, J lost 5 bases, and 4 bases stayed unmatched. This CDR3 region has 12 residues. CDR1 is SQVTM, CDR2 ANQGSEA, per germline. CDR3: CSVGTGNTEAFF. As DNA, the CDR3 is TGCAGCGTCGGGACAGGGAATACTGAAGCTTTCTTT.

This clonotype turned up a few times. The rearrangement uses TRBV7-9 and TRBJ2-5; possible D gene TRBD1, 5 bases. The germline V gene has CDR1 SEHNR and CDR2 FQNEAQ (reference sequence). V was cut by 3 bases and J by 1 base, with 9 bases left in between. The length of the CDR3 is 14 residues. DNA for the CDR3: TGTGCCAGCAGCTTGGACACCCGCCAAGAGACCCAGTACTTC. Protein sequence: CASSLDTRQETQYF.

There are a few counts of this clonotype. The chain has TRBV9 and TRBJ1-4; no firm D call. The CDR3 spans 14 residues. V was cut by 4 bases and J by 8 bases, with 15 bases left in between. The germline V gene encodes CDR1 SGDLS and CDR2 YYNGEE. CDR3 DNA: TGTGCCAGCAGCCTGCGGAGGAGTGGGGAAAAACTGTTTTTT. Translation gives CASSLRRSGEKLFF. Based on the CDR3 plus reference TRBV9 and TRBJ1-4, the full variable domain is DSGVTQTPKHLITATGQRVTLRCSPRSGDLSVYWYQQSLDQGLQFLIQYYNGEERAKGNILERFSAQQFPDLHSELNLSSLELGDSALYFCASSLRRSGEKLFFGSGTQLSVL.

The V gene is TRBV18, the J gene TRBJ2-5; 7 bases are a match to TRBD1. Germline V CDR1 and CDR2: KGHSH, LQKENI. The V gene end was trimmed by 4 bases and the J gene end by 1 base; junction bases not matched to a gene: 9. This CDR3 has 16 amino acids. CDR3 amino acids: CASSLNSGTVQETQYF. CDR3 DNA: TGTGCCAGCTCACTGAATTCCGGGACAGTCCAAGAGACCCAGTACTTC.